This T cell receptor beta chain comes out of a study of radiotherapy plus CTLA-4 blockade in lung cancer. Overall study context: Objective response was observed in roughly 17% of patients, and disease control in about 30%.

In regard to this clone: Its specificity is unknown.

Clones were read by immunoSEQ multiplex PCR, and TCRdb kept only the in-frame ones, dropping some. The table lists 130,000 or so clones, 90% of them singletons, with 5.5% to 8.5% in the top ten. Germline-derived CDR1 and CDR2 are WNHNN and SYGVQD (reference sequence). V was trimmed by 8 bases and J by 0 bases, leaving 13 bases between them. This CDR3 has 15 amino acids. Notes on the study in general: The best predictor of response was reported to be early blood T cell clone dynamics, with interferon-beta.

The J gene is TRBJ2-2, the V gene TRBV10-1; D may be TRBD1 (6 bases). The TCR comes from a human donor with non-small cell lung cancer that progressed on radiotherapy plus ipilimumab. The sequenced sample was peripheral blood, obtained from a patient treated with radiotherapy plus ipilimumab. The CDR3 DNA is TGCGCCAGCTCCCGGGACAATGCGAACACCGGGGAGCTGTTTTTT. Protein: CASSRDNANTGELFF.